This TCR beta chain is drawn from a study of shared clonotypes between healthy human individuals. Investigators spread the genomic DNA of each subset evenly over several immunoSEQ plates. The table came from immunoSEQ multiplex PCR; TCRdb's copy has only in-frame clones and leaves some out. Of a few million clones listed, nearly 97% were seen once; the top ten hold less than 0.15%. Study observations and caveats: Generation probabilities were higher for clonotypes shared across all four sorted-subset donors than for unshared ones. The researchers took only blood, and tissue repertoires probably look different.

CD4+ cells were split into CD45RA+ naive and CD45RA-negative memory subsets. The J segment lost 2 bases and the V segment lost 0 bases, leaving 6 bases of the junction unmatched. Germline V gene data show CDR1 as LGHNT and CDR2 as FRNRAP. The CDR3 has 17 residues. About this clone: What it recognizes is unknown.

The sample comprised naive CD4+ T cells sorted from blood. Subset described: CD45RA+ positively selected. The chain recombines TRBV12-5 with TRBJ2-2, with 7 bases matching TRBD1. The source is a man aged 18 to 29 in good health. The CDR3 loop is CASGLVWDSNNTGELFF. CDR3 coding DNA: TGTGCTAGTGGTTTGGTATGGGACAGTAACAACACCGGGGAGCTGTTTTTT.